This T cell receptor beta chain was sequenced in a study of blood T cell repertoires in COVID-19. Overall study: Material from acute and convalescent COVID-19 was sourced from the United States, Italy and Spain.

This clone occurred once. CDR3 length: 13 residues. V was pared by 3 bases and J by 7 bases, with 12 bases between. Per the original data handling: Amplification of reference gene primers provided the estimated nucleated cell counts. Some clones are missing from TCRdb's copy, which holds only in-frame ones; the method was immunoSEQ multiplex PCR. The D gene and trimming were derived from the DNA, and the V and J assignments and clone size from that table. The profile shows about 480,000 clones, around nine tenths of them singletons. The sequence was collected from a woman aged 35 to 49 who had recovered from COVID-19. V is TRBV12-3 or TRBV12-4 and J is TRBJ1-1, with D tentatively TRBD1 (5 bases). Sequenced input: PBMCs or T cells enriched from blood (not recorded which). This CDR3 is CASSLGRVSEAFF. The CDR3 nucleotides are TGTGCCAGCAGTTTGGGCAGGGTGAGTGAAGCTTTCTTT.